This passage covers 22 T cell receptor beta chains from one sample sequenced in a study of T cell responses to AZD1222 COVID-19 vaccine. Sequencing was performed with immunoSEQ multiplex PCR; in TCRdb, only in-frame clones are kept and a portion is missing. There are 150,000 or so clones in the sample; 85% to 95% occur only once, and roughly 5% lies in the top ten. Sequences were derived from peripheral blood, sampled 28 days after the second AZD1222 dose. The receptors here all came from an adult who received the AZD1222 COVID-19 vaccine.

The chain carries TRBV4-1 and TRBJ1-1; weak D call: TRBD1 (5 bases). This CDR3 comprises 13 residues. The ends were cut back, 0 bases at V and 5 bases at J, with 7 bases in the middle. Germline V CDR1 and CDR2: MGHRA, YSYEKL. CDR3 bases: TGCGCCAGCAGCCAAGACGGGGGAACTGAAGCTTTCTTT. This translates into CASSQDGGTEAFF.

The DNA for the CDR3 is TGTGCCAGCAGTTTATGGGGACAGGGGGAGAATCAGCCCCAGCATTTT. Its protein is CASSLWGQGENQPQHF. The gene calls are TRBV28 and TRBJ1-5, with 11 bases fitting TRBD1. Losses at the gene ends were 0 bases for V and 4 bases for J; bases not matched to a gene: 2. The CDR3 is 16 residues long. Germline assignment: CDR1 MDHEN and CDR2 SYDVKM.

This chain uses TRBV11-3 with TRBJ2-1; possibly TRBD2 for D (6 bases). The germline CDR1 and CDR2 sequences are SGHNT and YENEEA. The CDR3 has 15 residues. Trimming removed 1 base at V and 6 bases at J, with 13 bases between. DNA of the CDR3: TGTGCCAGCAGCTTAGGATCCCTCGGGGGCAATGAGCAGTTCTTC. Translation: CASSLGSLGGNEQFF.

This chain uses TRBV5-1 with TRBJ2-7, with 7 positions matching TRBD2. This CDR3 comprises 13 residues. Germline trimming cut 1 base from V and 6 bases from J; bases unmatched to any gene: 4. From germline, CDR1 is SGHRS and CDR2 YFSETQ. The chain's CDR3 is CASSLRGEGEQYF. For the CDR3, the DNA is TGCGCCAGCAGCTTGCGCGGGGAGGGCGAGCAGTACTTC.

This rearrangement joins TRBV27 to TRBJ2-7; the match to TRBD1 covers 7 bases. Losses at the gene ends were 3 bases for V and 2 bases for J; bases not matched to a gene: 4. The CDR3 totals 14 residues. Germline CDR1 reads MNHEY; CDR2 reads SMNVEV (reference sequence). The CDR3 nucleotides are TGTGCCAGCAGTTTCGGGACAGTTCCCTACGAGCAGTACTTC. Translation: CASSFGTVPYEQYF.

The genes are TRBV15 and TRBJ2-7; no definite D call. Trimming removed 0 bases from V and 5 bases from J, with 8 bases in between. The CDR3 runs 13 residues. Germline V lookup: CDR1 LNHNV, CDR2 YYDKDF (reference sequence). CDR3 DNA sequence: TGTGCCACCAGCAGAGATCGTCAGGACGAGCAGTACTTC. Amino acid sequence: CATSRDRQDEQYF.

The CDR3 loop is CASSQGTAYGYTF. The CDR3 DNA is TGTGCCAGCAGCCAGGGGACTGCCTATGGCTACACCTTC. This chain links TRBV5-5 with TRBJ1-2, with a weak D call TRBD1 (6 bases). V dropped 4 bases and J dropped 4 bases, with 11 bases sitting between them. The CDR3 sequence is 13 residues long. CDR1 is SGHKS, CDR2 YYEKEE, per germline (reference sequence).

Only one count was recorded for this clone. The chain employs TRBV4-3 and TRBJ2-1; D is unresolved. Germline CDR1 is LGHNA and CDR2 is YSLEER. The CDR3 runs to 15 residues. V was trimmed by 5 bases and J by 2 bases, leaving 13 bases between them. The CDR3 region is CASSSAYLTYNEQFF. The CDR3 region has the DNA TGCGCCAGCAGCTCCGCCTACCTGACCTACAATGAGCAGTTCTTC.

The V and J genes are TRBV10-2 and TRBJ2-7; D is perhaps TRBD1 (5 bases). The germline V and J ends were trimmed by 9 bases and 1 base, with 13 bases remaining between them. CDR3 length: 13 amino acids. Germline V lookup: CDR1 WSHSY, CDR2 SAAADI. CDR3 residues: CASKDAGSYEQYF. The CDR3 DNA is TGCGCCAGTAAGGACGCAGGGTCCTACGAGCAGTACTTC.

This clone was counted between two and nine times. The rearrangement joins TRBV28 to TRBJ2-2, with D uncertain. The ends were cut back, 6 bases at V and 5 bases at J, with 7 bases in the middle. The length of the CDR3 is 12 residues. CDR1 is MDHEN and CDR2 is SYDVKM in the germline V gene. The DNA of the CDR3 is TGTGCCAGCAGACTTTCTACCGGGGAGCTGTTTTTT. Amino acid sequence: CASRLSTGELFF.

The V call is TRBV3-1 (or the pseudogene TRBV3-2), the J call TRBJ2-3, with D uncertain. The length of the CDR3 is 13 residues. The V and J ends lost 0 bases and 9 bases respectively, with 10 bases between them. Germline V CDR1 and CDR2: LGHDT, YNNKEL (reference sequence). The CDR3 nucleotides are TGTGCCAGCAGCCAAGATCCTGATCTAACGCAGTATTTT. This gives the protein CASSQDPDLTQYF.

The rearrangement joins TRBV28 to TRBJ1-2, with a weak D call TRBD1 (6 bases). This CDR3 spans 15 amino acids. Germline V lookup: CDR1 MDHEN, CDR2 SYDVKM. The V end lost 5 bases, the J end lost 0 bases, and 13 bases lay between the germline ends. The CDR3 is CASSKHRASNYGYTF. For the CDR3, the DNA is TGTGCCAGCAGTAAACACAGGGCTTCTAACTATGGCTACACCTTC.

The CDR3: CASSLDRVNYGYTF. The CDR3, as DNA: TGTGCCAGCAGCTTGGACAGGGTTAACTATGGCTACACCTTC. The chain uses TRBV5-6 and TRBJ1-2, with a weak D call TRBD1 (6 bases). The CDR3 extends over 14 amino acids. CDR1 and CDR2 (germline): SGHDT, YYEEEE. V lost 0 bases to trimming and J lost 1 base, with 7 bases between them. The full variable domain, in which reference TRBV5-6 and TRBJ1-2 provide the parts outside the CDR3, is DAGVTQSPTHLIKTRGQQVTLRCSPKSGHDTVSWYQQALGQGPQFIFQYYEEEERQRGNFPDRFSGHQFPNYSSELNVNALLLGDSALYLCASSLDRVNYGYTFGSGTRLTVV.

This sequence joins TRBV7-9 and TRBJ2-7; no definite D call. Germline CDR1 SEHNR, CDR2 FQNEAQ (reference sequence). The CDR3 extends over 12 amino acids. The V gene lost 5 bases and the J gene lost 6 bases, with 11 bases spanning the gap. The CDR3 loop reads CASSPPVGEQYF. The DNA for the CDR3 is TGTGCCAGCAGCCCCCCGGTCGGCGAGCAGTACTTC.

The rearrangement joins TRBV5-1 to TRBJ2-5; 9 nucleotides match TRBD1. Losses at the gene ends were 0 bases for V and 3 bases for J; bases not matched to a gene: 6. CDR1 and CDR2 (germline): SGHRS, YFSETQ. The CDR3 extends over 16 amino acids. The CDR3 bases are TGCGCCAGCAGCTTGGGCACAGGGGGCGGCGAAGAGACCCAGTACTTC. This gives the protein CASSLGTGGGEETQYF.

The chain has TRBV28 and TRBJ2-7, with 8 bases matching TRBD1. V dropped 3 bases and J dropped 2; count of bases not matched to a gene: 3. The CDR3 loop spans 14 amino acids. CDR1 and CDR2 (germline): MDHEN, SYDVKM. In DNA form, the CDR3 reads TGTGCCAGCAGTTTCGACAGGGGCCCCTACGAGCAGTACTTC. Amino acid sequence: CASSFDRGPYEQYF.

CDR3 in DNA: TGCGCCAGCAGCTTGGGTCTGGGTTCGGGGGAAAAACTGTTTTTT. Translating gives CASSLGLGSGEKLFF. The rearrangement links TRBV5-1 to TRBJ1-4, with D unclear. Germline lookup yields CDR1 SGHRS and CDR2 YFSETQ. V was clipped by 0 bases and J by 8 bases, with 14 bases between them. The CDR3 loop spans 15 amino acids.

This chain links TRBV7-2 with TRBJ2-7, with 10 bases that match TRBD2. The CDR3 extends over 19 amino acids. Looked up from germline, CDR1 is SGHTA and CDR2 is FQGNSA. Losses at the gene ends were 3 bases for V and 2 bases for J; bases not matched to a gene: 16. CDR3 region: CASSFKLAGRQLSTYEQYF. Here the CDR3 DNA reads TGTGCCAGCAGCTTCAAACTAGCGGGGAGACAACTATCTACCTACGAGCAGTACTTC.

CDR3 coding DNA: TGTGCCAGCAGCTTCGGCAATCAGCCCCAGCATTTT. Translated: CASSFGNQPQHF. This chain joins TRBV7-9 and TRBJ1-5; D not certain. V lost 3 bases to trimming and J lost 2 bases, with 2 bases between them. CDR1 SEHNR and CDR2 FQNEAQ come from the germline V gene (reference sequence). CDR3 length: 12 residues.

The chain employs TRBV6-5 and TRBJ2-1; TRBD2 matches 8 bases. Germline-derived CDR1 and CDR2 are MNHEY and SVGAGI. The CDR3 extends over 15 amino acids. J gave up 2 bases and V 6 bases, and 6 bases lay outside the gene matches. The CDR3 DNA reads as TGTGCCAGCAGGATGGGAGCGGGAGCCTACAATGAGCAGTTCTTC. Amino acids: CASRMGAGAYNEQFF.

The genes are TRBV5-8 and TRBJ2-2; TRBD1 is a possible D gene (5 bases). Germline-derived CDR1 and CDR2 are SGHTS and YDEGEE. The CDR3 is 15 residues long. V was cut by 3 bases and J by 5 bases, with 14 bases left in between. CDR3 residues: CASSSIRTLTGELFF. For the CDR3, the DNA is TGTGCCAGCAGCTCGATAAGGACATTAACCGGGGAGCTGTTTTTT. Filled out from reference TRBV5-8 and TRBJ2-2, the complete variable domain reads EAGVTQSPTHLIKTRGQQATLRCSPISGHTSVYWYQQALGLGLQFLLWYDEGEERNRGNFPPRFSGRQFPNYSSELNVNALELEDSALYLCASSSIRTLTGELFFGEGSRLTVL.

The chain has TRBV12-3 or TRBV12-4 and TRBJ1-2; D not certain. The CDR3 is 13 amino acids. Trimming stripped 5 bases from V and 4 bases from J, with 11 bases between. CDR3 sequence reads: CASSPRAGYGYTF. In nucleotides, the CDR3 is TGTGCCAGCAGTCCTCGTGCGGGCTATGGCTACACCTTC.